Shown below are 6 T cell receptor beta chains from a single sample sequenced in a study of regulatory T cells in long-lasting Graves disease. Time point denoted: persistent/refractory GD, antithyroid drugs over 5 years with positive TRAb. PBMC-extracted RNA yielded the TCR library. Arm-PCR of CDR3 regions and iRepertoire HTBI primers were the basis on which TCR beta libraries were built. TCRdb analysed the multiplex PCR reads with MiXCR anew, one entry per CDR3 protein. The top ten hold around a quarter of the sample, which has roughly 360,000 distinct CDR3 sequences, roughly 20% seen once. Sequenced material: peripheral blood mononuclear cells (PBMCs), taken when the disease was refractory, from a patient treated with antithyroid drugs. These receptors came from a woman aged 40 to 55 with Graves disease.

The table lists this clonotype with a few counts. V is TRBV27 and J is TRBJ1-6; no definite D call. This CDR3 comprises 15 residues. Germline CDR1 is MNHEY and CDR2 is SMNVEV (reference sequence). Trimming took 5 bases from V and 8 from J, leaving 16 bases between them. The chain's CDR3 is CASSPGRLGDSPLHF. In DNA form, the CDR3 reads TGTGCCAGCAGTCCCGGGAGACTGGGAGATTCACCCCTCCACTTT.

This clonotype was observed a few times. The chain joins TRBV6-2 or TRBV6-3 to TRBJ1-6; D remains ambiguous. V lost 7 bases, J lost 0 bases, and 13 bases lay in between. The V gene's germline CDR1 is MNHEY and CDR2 SVGEGT. The CDR3 runs to 16 residues. CDR3 DNA sequence: TGTGCCAGCACGGTCGCACATAACTCCTATAATTCACCCCTCCACTTT. It is translated as CASTVAHNSYNSPLHF.

V and J are TRBV7-2 and TRBJ2-5; TRBD1 agrees at 7 bases. The germline V gene encodes CDR1 SGHTA and CDR2 FQGNSA. The CDR3 length is 17 residues. The V segment lost 5 bases and the J segment 1 base; nucleotides outside the gene matches: 13. The CDR3 protein is CASSLGIRRQGQETQYF. CDR3 bases: TGTGCCAGCAGCCTAGGGATCCGTCGACAGGGCCAAGAGACCCAGTACTTC. Full variable domain (remainder filled in from reference TRBV7-2 and TRBJ2-5): GAGVSQSPSNKVTEKGKDVELRCDPISGHTALYWYRQSLGQGLEFLIYFQGNSAPDKSGLPSDRFSAERTGGSVSTLTIQRTQQEDSAVYLCASSLGIRRQGQETQYFGPGTRLLVL.

There are a few counts of this clonotype. The chain joins TRBV15 to TRBJ1-5; no reliable D call. V was shortened by 8 bases and J by 5 bases, with 13 bases between the two germline ends. This CDR3 is 13 amino acids long. Germline V gene lookup returns CDR1 LNHNV and CDR2 YYDKDF (reference sequence). CDR3 sequence (DNA): TGTGCCACCGGCTTGGGGTCGGATCAGCCCCAGCATTTT. Translation: CATGLGSDQPQHF.

V usage is TRBV27 and J usage is TRBJ2-7, with D possibly TRBD2 on 7 matching bases. Germline V gene lookup returns CDR1 MNHEY and CDR2 SMNVEV (reference sequence). CDR3 length: 15 amino acids. V lost 4 bases and J 11 bases, leaving 24 bases between the germline ends. The CDR3: CASSSRVGGALRKYF. The CDR3 DNA sequence: TGTGCCAGCAGTTCGAGGGTAGGGGGGGCCCTACGAAAGTACTTC.

Remarks on this clonotype: Just one base apart from a much larger clone, this may be a read error. This sequence joins TRBV12-3 or TRBV12-4 and TRBJ2-5, with D unclear. CDR3 size: 13 residues. CDR3 sequence reads: CASSGQVQEIQYF. CDR3 nucleotides: TGTGCCAGCAGCGGCCAAGTCCAAGAGATCCAGTACTTC.